Listed here are 16 T cell receptor beta chains from one sample, sequenced in a study of CD8 T cells in Susac syndrome. Random hexamers were used to reverse transcribe about 0.45 to 1 ug of RNA. TCRdb re-derived calls from the immunoSEQ multiplex PCR reads in MiXCR, one entry per CDR3 protein. The data show 150,000 to 200,000 distinct CDR3 sequences, around 94% seen once. The sequenced sample consisted of CD4+ T cells from PBMCs. These receptors all stem from a human donor in good health.

The chain combines TRBV29-1 with TRBJ2-3; D perhaps matches TRBD2 (5 bases). From germline, CDR1 is SQVTM and CDR2 ANQGSEA. V lost 5 bases to trimming and J lost 4 bases, with 22 bases between them. The length of the CDR3 is 16 residues. In DNA, the CDR3 is TGCAGCGTTTTGGGAGCCCCTCAGGACTGGGCAGATACGCAGTATTTT. Translation: CSVLGAPQDWADTQYF.

This chain uses TRBV12-3 or TRBV12-4 with TRBJ1-5; D gene uncertain. Trimming removed 2 bases at V and 5 bases at J, with 16 bases between. This CDR3 spans 16 amino acids. CDR3 in DNA: TGTGCCAGCAGTTTATCCCTGGCTGGGATGGATCAGCCCCAGCATTTT. Amino acid sequence: CASSLSLAGMDQPQHF.

Here the CDR3 DNA reads TGCAGTGCTAGTAAGGAGGTTCTCTATGGCTACACCTTC. It yields the protein CSASKEVLYGYTF. This chain joins TRBV20-1 and TRBJ1-2; no definite D call. The CDR3 loop spans 13 amino acids. Trimming cost V 3 bases and J 4 bases, with 12 bases left between them. CDR1 and CDR2 from the germline V gene are DFQATT and SNEGSKA (reference sequence).

The chain combines TRBV29-1 with TRBJ2-3; D not resolved. Trimming removed 1 base at V and 1 base at J, with 12 bases between. Germline CDR1 and CDR2: SQVTM and ANQGSEA. The CDR3 contains 15 residues. The CDR3 loop is CSVEGTLVGTDTQYF. The CDR3 bases are TGCAGCGTTGAAGGGACCCTCGTCGGCACAGATACGCAGTATTTT.

The chain links TRBV19 to TRBJ1-5; D gene unclear. The CDR3 covers 14 residues. Germline V gene sequence: CDR1 LNHDA, CDR2 SQIVND (reference sequence). Trimming pared 6 bases from V and 0 bases from J, leaving 9 bases between. The chain's CDR3 is CASRINNSNQPQHF. As DNA, the CDR3 is TGTGCCAGTAGGATCAATAATAGCAATCAGCCCCAGCATTTT.

J is TRBJ1-1 and V is TRBV29-1, with D unresolved. Trimming left V 0 bases short and J 1 base short, with 6 bases between. CDR3 length: 13 amino acids. The germline V gene has CDR1 SQVTM and CDR2 ANQGSEA. This CDR3 is CSVEERTNTEAFF. The CDR3 DNA reads as TGCAGCGTTGAAGAACGGACGAACACTGAAGCTTTCTTT.

The chain carries TRBV7-6 and TRBJ2-1; TRBD2 aligns across 8 bases. The CDR3 has 15 amino acids. Germline V gives CDR1 SGHVS, CDR2 FNYEAQ. With 3 bases clipped from V and 7 bases from J, the junction kept 8 bases outside the gene matches. CDR3 nucleotide sequence: TGTGCCAGCAGCTTGGGCGGGGGGCTAGGAAATGAGCAGTTCTTC. Protein: CASSLGGGLGNEQFF.

V gene TRBV5-4 combines with J gene TRBJ2-3, with TRBD2 identical over 13 bases. The CDR3 sequence is 16 residues long. The germline V gene encodes CDR1 SGHNT and CDR2 YYREEE (reference sequence). The V and J ends lost 4 bases and 5 bases, in that order; junction bases with no gene match: 7. The CDR3 spells CASSQTSGGRGDTQYF. The CDR3, as DNA: TGTGCCAGCAGCCAGACTAGCGGGGGGCGAGGAGATACGCAGTATTTT.

The rearrangement uses TRBV29-1 and TRBJ1-1; the match to TRBD1 covers 7 bases. Germline assignment: CDR1 SQVTM and CDR2 ANQGSEA. The CDR3 extends over 11 amino acids. The junction had 7 bases not matched to a gene; V was cut back by 4 bases and J by 11 bases. The CDR3 DNA is TGCAGCGTTGGCGACAGGGCCGGGGCTTTCTTT. This sequence encodes CSVGDRAGAFF.

The rearrangement uses TRBV27 and TRBJ2-7, with a possible D match to TRBD1 (6 bases). The CDR3 is made up of 13 amino acids. The V gene lost 5 bases and the J gene lost 5 bases, with 13 bases spanning the gap. From germline, CDR1 is MNHEY and CDR2 SMNVEV (reference sequence). CDR3 sequence reads: CASSLSRGHEQYF. CDR3 in DNA: TGTGCCAGCAGTCTTAGCAGGGGCCACGAGCAGTACTTC.

The V gene is TRBV7-8, the J gene TRBJ2-6; 8 bases map to TRBD2. Germline CDR1 SGHVS, CDR2 FQNEAQ. V lost 5 bases, J lost 0 bases, and 9 bases stayed unmatched. The CDR3 has 18 residues. The CDR3 reads CASSQPGLDFSGANVLTF. CDR3 DNA: TGTGCCAGCAGCCAACCGGGACTAGACTTCTCTGGGGCCAACGTCCTGACTTTC.

This rearrangement joins TRBV24-1 to TRBJ2-1; the match to TRBD2 covers 10 bases. Germline V gene sequence: CDR1 KGHDR, CDR2 SFDVKD. The CDR3 is 16 amino acids. Germline trimming cut 4 bases from V and 4 bases from J; bases unmatched to any gene: 6. The CDR3 reads CATSDIAGGGYNEQFF. In DNA, the CDR3 is TGTGCCACCAGTGACATAGCGGGGGGCGGGTACAATGAGCAGTTCTTC.

The rearrangement joins TRBV29-1 to TRBJ2-3; D tentatively fits TRBD1 or TRBD2 (5 bases each). CDR3 length: 10 amino acids. CDR1 is SQVTM, CDR2 ANQGSEA, per germline. Trimming removed 7 bases at V and 4 bases at J, with 6 bases between. This chain's CDR3 is CSGGADTQYF. In DNA form, the CDR3 reads TGCAGCGGAGGGGCAGATACGCAGTATTTT.

The CDR3, as DNA: TGTGCCAGCAGCACGCCACTAGCGGGGGTAGATACGCAGTATTTT. Amino acids: CASSTPLAGVDTQYF. V gene TRBV9 combines with J gene TRBJ2-3, with TRBD2 matching 11 bases. The CDR3 runs 15 residues. Germline lookup yields CDR1 SGDLS and CDR2 YYNGEE. The V segment lost 4 bases and the J segment 5 bases; nucleotides outside the gene matches: 6. Full variable domain (outside the CDR3, taken from reference TRBV9 and TRBJ2-3): DSGVTQTPKHLITATGQRVTLRCSPRSGDLSVYWYQQSLDQGLQFLIQYYNGEERAKGNILERFSAQQFPDLHSELNLSSLELGDSALYFCASSTPLAGVDTQYFGPGTRLTVL.

The chain couples TRBV3-1 to TRBJ1-3; a weak D match, TRBD1 (6 bases). Per the germline V gene, CDR1 is LGHDT and CDR2 is YNNKEL (reference sequence). Between the trimmed V and J ends, which lost 4 bases and 1 base, there was a span of 11 bases. The CDR3 has 15 amino acids. The CDR3 nucleotides are TGTGCCAGCAGCCTGACAGGTTATTCTGGAAACACCATATATTTT. Translating it yields CASSLTGYSGNTIYF.

The chain couples TRBV20-1 to TRBJ2-5; D is ambiguous. The CDR3 is 14 residues long. V was trimmed by 0 bases and J by 4 bases, leaving 12 bases between them. Looked up from germline, CDR1 is DFQATT and CDR2 is SNEGSKA (reference sequence). Here the CDR3 reads CSARDTPSPETQYF. The CDR3 DNA is TGCAGTGCTAGAGATACCCCCAGTCCAGAGACCCAGTACTTC.